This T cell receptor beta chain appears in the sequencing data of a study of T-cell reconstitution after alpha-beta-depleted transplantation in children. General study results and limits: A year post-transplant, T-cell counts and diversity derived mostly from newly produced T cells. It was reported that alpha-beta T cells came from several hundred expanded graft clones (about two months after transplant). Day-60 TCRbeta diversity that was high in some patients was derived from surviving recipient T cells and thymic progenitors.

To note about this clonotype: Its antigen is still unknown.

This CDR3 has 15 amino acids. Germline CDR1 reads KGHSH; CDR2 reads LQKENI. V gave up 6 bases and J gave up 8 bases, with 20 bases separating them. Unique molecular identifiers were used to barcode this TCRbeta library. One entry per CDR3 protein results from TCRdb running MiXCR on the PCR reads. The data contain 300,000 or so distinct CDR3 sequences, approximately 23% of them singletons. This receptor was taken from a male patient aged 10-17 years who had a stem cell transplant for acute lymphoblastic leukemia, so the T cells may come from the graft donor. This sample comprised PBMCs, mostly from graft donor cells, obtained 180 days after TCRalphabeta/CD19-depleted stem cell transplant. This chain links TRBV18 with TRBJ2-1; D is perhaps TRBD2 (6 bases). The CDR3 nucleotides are TGTGCCAGCTCGCTAATTGAACTAGCTCGGGATGAGCAGTTCTTC. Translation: CASSLIELARDEQFF.